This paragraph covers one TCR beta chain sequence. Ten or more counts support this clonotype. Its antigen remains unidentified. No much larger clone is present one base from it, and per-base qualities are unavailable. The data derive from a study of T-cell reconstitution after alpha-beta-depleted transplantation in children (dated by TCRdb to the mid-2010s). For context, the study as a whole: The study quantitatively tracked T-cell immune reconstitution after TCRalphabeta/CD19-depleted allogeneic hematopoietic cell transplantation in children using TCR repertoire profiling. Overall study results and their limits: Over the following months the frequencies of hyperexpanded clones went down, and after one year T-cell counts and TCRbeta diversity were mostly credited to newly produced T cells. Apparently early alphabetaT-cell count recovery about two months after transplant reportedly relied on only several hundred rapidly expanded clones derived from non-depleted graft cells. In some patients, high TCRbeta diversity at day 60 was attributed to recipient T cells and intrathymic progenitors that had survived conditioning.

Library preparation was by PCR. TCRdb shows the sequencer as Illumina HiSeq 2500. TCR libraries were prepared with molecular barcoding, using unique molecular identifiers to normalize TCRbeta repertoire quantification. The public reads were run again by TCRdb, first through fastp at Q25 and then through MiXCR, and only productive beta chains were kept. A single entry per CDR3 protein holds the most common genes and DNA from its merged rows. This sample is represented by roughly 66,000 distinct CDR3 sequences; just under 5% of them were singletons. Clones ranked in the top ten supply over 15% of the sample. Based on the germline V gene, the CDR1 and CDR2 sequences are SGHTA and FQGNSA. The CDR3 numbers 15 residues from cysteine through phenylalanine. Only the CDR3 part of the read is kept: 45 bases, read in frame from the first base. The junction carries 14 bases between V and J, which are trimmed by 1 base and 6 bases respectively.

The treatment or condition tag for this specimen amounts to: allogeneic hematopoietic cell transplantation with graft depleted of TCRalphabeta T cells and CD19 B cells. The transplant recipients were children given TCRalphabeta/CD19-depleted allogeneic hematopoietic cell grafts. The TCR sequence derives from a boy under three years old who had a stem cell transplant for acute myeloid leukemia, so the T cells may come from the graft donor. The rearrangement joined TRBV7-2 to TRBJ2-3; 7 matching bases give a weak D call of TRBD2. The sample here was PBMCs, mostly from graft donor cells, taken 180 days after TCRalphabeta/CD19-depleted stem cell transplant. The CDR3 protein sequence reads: CASSLGAGAGDTQYF. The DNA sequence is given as TGTGCCAGCAGCTTAGGCGCGGGGGCGGGGGATACGCAGTATTTT.